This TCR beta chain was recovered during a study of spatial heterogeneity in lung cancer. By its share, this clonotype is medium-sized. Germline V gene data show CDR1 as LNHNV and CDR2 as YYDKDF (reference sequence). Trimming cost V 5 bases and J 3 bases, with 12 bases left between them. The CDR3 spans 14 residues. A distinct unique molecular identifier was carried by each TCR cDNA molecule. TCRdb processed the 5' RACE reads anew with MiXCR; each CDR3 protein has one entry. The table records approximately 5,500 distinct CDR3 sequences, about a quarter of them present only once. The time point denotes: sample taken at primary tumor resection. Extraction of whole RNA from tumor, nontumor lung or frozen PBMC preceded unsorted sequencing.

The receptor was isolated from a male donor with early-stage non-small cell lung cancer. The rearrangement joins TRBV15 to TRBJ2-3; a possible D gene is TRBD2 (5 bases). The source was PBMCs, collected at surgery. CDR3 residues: CATSGGIWTDTQYF. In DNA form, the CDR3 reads TGTGCCACCAGCGGAGGAATTTGGACAGATACGCAGTATTTT.